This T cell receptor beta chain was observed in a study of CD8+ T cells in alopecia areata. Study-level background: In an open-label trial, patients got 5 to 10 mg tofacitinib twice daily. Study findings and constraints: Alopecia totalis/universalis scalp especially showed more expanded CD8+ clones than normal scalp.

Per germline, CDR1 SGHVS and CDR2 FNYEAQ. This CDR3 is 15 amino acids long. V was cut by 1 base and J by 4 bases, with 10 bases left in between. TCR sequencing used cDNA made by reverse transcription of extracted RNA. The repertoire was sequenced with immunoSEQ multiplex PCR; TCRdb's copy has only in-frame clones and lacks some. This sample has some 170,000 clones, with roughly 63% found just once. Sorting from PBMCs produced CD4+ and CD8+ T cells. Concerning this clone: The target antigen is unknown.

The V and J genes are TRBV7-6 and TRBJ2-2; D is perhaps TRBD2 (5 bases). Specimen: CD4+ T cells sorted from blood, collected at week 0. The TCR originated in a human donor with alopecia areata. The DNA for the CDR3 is TGTGCCAGCAGCTTAGGGGCTAGCCGCACCGGGGAGCTGTTTTTT. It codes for CASSLGASRTGELFF.